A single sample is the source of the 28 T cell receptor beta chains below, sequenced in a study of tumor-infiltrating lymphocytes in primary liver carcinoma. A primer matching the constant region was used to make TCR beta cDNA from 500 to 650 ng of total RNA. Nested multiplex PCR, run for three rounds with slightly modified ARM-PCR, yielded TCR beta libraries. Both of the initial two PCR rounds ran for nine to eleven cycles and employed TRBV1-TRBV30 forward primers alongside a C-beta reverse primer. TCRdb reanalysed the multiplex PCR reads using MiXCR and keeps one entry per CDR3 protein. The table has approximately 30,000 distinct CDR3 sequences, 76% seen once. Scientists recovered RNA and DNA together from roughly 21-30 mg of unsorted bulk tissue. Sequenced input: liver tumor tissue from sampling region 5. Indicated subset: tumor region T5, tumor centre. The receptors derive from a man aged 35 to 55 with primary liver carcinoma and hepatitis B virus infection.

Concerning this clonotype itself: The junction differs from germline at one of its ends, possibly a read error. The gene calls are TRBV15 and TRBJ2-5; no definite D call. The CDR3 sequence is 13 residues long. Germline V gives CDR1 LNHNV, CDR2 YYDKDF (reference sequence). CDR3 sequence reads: CASSRSPISTQYF. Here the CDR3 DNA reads TGTGCCTCCAGCAGGAGCCCCATAAGCACCCAGTACTTC.

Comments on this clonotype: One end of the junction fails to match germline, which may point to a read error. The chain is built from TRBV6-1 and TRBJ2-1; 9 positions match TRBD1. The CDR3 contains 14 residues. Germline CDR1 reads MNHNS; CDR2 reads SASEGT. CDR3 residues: CTSRDRASYIEQFF. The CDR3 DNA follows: TGTACCAGCAGGGACAGGGCGTCCTACATTGAGCAGTTCTTC.

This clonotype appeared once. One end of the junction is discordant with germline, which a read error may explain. This CDR3 is CASSQDLGGVYGQYF. CDR3 DNA: TGCGCCAGCAGTCAAGATTTGGGAGGTGTCTACGGGCAGTACTTC. The V and J genes are TRBV4-1 and TRBJ2-7; D may be TRBD2 (6 bases). This CDR3 is built from 15 residues. CDR1 is MGHRA, CDR2 YSYEKL, per germline.

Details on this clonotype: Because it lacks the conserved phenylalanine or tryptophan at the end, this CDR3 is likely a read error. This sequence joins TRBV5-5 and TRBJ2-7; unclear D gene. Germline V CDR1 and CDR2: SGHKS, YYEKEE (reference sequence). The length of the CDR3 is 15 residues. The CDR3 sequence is CAGSLADLRTYEQYY. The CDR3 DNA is TGTGCCGGCAGCTTGGCCGATTTGAGAACCTACGAGCAGTACTAC.

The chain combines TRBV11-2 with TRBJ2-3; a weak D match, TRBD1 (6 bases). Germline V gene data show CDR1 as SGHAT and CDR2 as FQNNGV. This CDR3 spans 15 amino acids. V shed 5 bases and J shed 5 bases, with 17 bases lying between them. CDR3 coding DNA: TGTGCCAGCAGCATGCCACAGGGTCTGCTAGATACGCAGTATTTT. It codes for CASSMPQGLLDTQYF.

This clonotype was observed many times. The CDR3 here is CASSEQGVHQPQHF. CDR3 nucleotides: TGTGCCAGCAGTGAACAGGGGGTACATCAGCCCCAGCATTTT. J is TRBJ1-5 and V is TRBV2; 7 bases align to TRBD1. Germline V CDR1 and CDR2: SNHLY, FYNNEI. Germline trimming cut 2 bases from V and 5 bases from J; bases unmatched to any gene: 3. The CDR3 contains 14 residues.

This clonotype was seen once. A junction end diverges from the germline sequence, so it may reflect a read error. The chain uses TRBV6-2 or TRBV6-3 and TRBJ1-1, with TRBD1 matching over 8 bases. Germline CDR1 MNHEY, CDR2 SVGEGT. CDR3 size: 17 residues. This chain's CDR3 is CTSNLRQGRFLNTEAFF. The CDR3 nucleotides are TGTACCAGCAATCTCCGACAGGGGAGGTTCCTGAACACTGAAGCCTTCTTT.

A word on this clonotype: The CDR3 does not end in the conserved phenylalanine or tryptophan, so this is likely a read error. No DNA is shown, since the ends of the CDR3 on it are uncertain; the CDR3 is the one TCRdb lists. The CDR3 here is CASSLGQGAVREQFS. The genes are TRBV4-1 and TRBJ2-1; the tabulated D call, TRBD1, remains unverified against the DNA. Per germline, CDR1 MGHRA and CDR2 YSYEKL. The CDR3 has 15 amino acids, counting both end residues.

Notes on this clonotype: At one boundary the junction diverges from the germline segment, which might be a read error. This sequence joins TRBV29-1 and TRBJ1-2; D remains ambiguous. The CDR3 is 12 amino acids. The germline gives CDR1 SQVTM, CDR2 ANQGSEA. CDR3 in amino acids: CNVEDQGGGYIF. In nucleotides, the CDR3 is TGCAACGTTGAAGATCAAGGAGGTGGCTACATCTTC.

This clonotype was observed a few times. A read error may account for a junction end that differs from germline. The CDR3 sequence: CASSYSSRRGSEHYF. DNA of the CDR3: TGTGCCAGTAGTTACTCGAGTCGCAGGGGTAGCGAGCATTACTTC. The chain couples TRBV6-6 to TRBJ2-7, with TRBD1 as a possible D gene (6 bases). The CDR3 runs 15 residues. The germline CDR1 and CDR2 sequences are MNHNY and SVGAGI (reference sequence).

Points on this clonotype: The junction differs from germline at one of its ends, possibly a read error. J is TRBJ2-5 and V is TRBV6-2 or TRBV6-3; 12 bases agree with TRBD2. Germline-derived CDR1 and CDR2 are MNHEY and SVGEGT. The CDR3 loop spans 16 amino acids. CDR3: CARSSTSGRLREIQYF. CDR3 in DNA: TGTGCCCGCAGTTCAACTAGCGGGAGGTTGAGAGAGATCCAGTACTTC.

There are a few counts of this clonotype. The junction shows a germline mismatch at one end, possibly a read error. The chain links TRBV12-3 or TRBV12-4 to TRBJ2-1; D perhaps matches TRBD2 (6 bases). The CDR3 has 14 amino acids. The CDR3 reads CASSDLGLNNKQFF. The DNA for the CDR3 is TGTGCCAGCAGTGACCTGGGACTGAACAATAAGCAGTTCTTC.

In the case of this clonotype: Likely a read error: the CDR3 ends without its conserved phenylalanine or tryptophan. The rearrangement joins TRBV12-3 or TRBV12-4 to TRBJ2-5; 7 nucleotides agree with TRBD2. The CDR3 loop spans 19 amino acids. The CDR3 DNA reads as TGTGCTAGCAGTTTAGGCGTCTCGTTCCTAGCGGAGATCCAAGAGACCCAGTACTTA. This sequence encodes CASSLGVSFLAEIQETQYL.

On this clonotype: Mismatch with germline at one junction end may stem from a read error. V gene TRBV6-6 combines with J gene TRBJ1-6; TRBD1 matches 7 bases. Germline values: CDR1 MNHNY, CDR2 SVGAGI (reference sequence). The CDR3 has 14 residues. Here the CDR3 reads CANSSAGTDSPLHF. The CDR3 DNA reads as TGTGCCAACAGTTCCGCAGGGACAGATTCACCCCTCCACTTT.

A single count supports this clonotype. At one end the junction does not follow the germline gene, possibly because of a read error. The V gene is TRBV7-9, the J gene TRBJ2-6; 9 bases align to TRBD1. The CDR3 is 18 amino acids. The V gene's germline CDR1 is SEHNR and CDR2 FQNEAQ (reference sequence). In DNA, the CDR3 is TGTGTCAGCAGCGGCCGGGACAGGGACAGCTCTGGGGTCAACGTCCTGAGTTTC. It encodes CVSSGRDRDSSGVNVLSF.

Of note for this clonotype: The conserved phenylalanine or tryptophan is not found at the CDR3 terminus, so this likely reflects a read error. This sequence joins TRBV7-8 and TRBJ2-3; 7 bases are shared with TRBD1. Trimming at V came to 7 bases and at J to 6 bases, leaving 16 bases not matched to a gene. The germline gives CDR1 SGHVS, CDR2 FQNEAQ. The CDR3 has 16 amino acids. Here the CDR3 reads CASTLKGAQNIDTQYL. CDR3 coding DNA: TGTGCCAGCACCCTCAAGGGGGCGCAGAACATTGATACGCAGTATCTT.

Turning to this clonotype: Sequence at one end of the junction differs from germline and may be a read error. The CDR3 bases are TGTGTCAGCAACCAAACTCCTGGCGGGGGGAAAGAAACTCAGTACTTC. This encodes CVSNQTPGGGKETQYF. The V call is TRBV11-2, the J call TRBJ2-5; 8 bases match TRBD2. CDR1 SGHAT and CDR2 FQNNGV come from the germline V gene. CDR3 length: 16 amino acids.

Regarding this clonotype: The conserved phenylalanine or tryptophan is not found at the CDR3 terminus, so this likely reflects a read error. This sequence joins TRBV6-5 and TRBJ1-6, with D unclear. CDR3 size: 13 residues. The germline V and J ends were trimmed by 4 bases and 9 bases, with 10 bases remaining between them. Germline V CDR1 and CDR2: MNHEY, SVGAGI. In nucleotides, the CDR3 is TGTGCCAGCAGTTTACTGGCGGTTTCACCCCTCCACTCT. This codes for CASSLLAVSPLHS.

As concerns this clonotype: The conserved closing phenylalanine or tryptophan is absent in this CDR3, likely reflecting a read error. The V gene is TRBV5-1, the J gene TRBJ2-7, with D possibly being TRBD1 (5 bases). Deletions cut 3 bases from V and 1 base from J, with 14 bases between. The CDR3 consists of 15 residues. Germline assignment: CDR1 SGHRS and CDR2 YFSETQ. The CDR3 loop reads CASSSWTWLSYEQYL. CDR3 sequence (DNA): TGCGCCAGCAGCTCATGGACATGGCTGTCCTACGAGCAGTACCTC.

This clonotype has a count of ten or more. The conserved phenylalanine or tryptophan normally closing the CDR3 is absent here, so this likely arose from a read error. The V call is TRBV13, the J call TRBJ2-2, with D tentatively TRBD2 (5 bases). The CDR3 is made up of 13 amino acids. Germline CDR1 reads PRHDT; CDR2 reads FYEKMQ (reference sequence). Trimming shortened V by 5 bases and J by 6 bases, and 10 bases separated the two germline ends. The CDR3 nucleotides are TGTGCCAGCAGCCCCGGACTCTCCGGGGAGCTGTTTTCT. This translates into CASSPGLSGELFS.

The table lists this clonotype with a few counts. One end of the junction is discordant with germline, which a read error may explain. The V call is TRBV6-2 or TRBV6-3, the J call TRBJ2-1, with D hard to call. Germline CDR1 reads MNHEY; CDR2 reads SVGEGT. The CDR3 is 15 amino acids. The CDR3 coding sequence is TGTGCCAGCAGTTCCCCCCCTTTACGGTACAATGAGCAGTCATTC. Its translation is CASSSPPLRYNEQSF.

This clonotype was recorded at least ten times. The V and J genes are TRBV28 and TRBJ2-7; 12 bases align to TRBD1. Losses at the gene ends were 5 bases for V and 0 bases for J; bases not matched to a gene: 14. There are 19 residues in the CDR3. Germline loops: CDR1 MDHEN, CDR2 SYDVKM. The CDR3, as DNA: TGTGCCAGCAGTCCGTACGAGGGACAGGGGGCGCAGATCTCCTACGAGCAGTACTTC. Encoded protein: CASSPYEGQGAQISYEQYF.

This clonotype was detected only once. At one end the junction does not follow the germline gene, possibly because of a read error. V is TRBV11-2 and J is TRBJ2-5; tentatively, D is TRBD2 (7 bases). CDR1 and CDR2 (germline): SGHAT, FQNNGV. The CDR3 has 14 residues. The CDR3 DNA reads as TGTGCCAGCACCTCGGGTCAGGGGAGGGAGACACAGTACTTC. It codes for CASTSGQGRETQYF. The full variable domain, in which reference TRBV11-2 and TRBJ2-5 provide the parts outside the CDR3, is EAGVAQSPRYKIIEKRQSVAFWCNPISGHATLYWYQQILGQGPKLLIQFQNNGVVDDSQLPKDRFSAERLKGVDSTLKIQPAKLEDSAVYLCASTSGQGRETQYFGPGTRLLVL.

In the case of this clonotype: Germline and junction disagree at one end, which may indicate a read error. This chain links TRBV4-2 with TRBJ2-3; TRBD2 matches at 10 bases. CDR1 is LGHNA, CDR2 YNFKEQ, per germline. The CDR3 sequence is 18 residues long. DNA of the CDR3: TGTGCCAGCGGCCAACTGACGCTTCTAGCGGGAGCGGCAGATACGCAGTATTTT. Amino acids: CASGQLTLLAGAADTQYF.

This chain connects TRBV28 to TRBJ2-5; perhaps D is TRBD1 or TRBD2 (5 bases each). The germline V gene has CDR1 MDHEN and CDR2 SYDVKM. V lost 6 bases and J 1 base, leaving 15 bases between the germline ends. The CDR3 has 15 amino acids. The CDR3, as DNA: TGTGCCAGCAGCTGGGGGTGGGGGACCCAAGAGACCCAGTACTTC. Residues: CASSWGWGTQETQYF.

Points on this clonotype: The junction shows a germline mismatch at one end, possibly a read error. This CDR3 reads CASRQAGTDTRELFF. DNA for the CDR3: TGTGCCAGCAGACAAGCGGGGACGGACACCCGGGAGCTGTTTTTT. The chain is built from TRBV7-3 and TRBJ2-2; TRBD2 matches 7 bases. Looked up from germline, CDR1 is SGHTA and CDR2 is FQGTGA. This CDR3 is built from 15 residues.

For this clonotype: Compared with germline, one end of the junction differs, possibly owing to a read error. The chain's CDR3 is CASSSLVQGSNEHYF. The CDR3 region has the DNA TGTGCCAGCAGCTCCCTCGTACAGGGGAGCAATGAGCACTACTTC. The rearrangement joins TRBV11-1 to TRBJ2-1; TRBD1 matches at 7 bases. Germline assignment: CDR1 SGHAT and CDR2 FQDESV (reference sequence). This CDR3 spans 15 amino acids.

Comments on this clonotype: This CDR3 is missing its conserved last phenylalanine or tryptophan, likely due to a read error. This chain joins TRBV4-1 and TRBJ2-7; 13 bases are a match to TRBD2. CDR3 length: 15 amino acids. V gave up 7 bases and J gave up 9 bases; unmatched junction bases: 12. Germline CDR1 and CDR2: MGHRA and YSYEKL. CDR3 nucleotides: TGCGCCAGCACGCCGGGGACTAGCGGGGCCTATGGGCAGTACTTA. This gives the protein CASTPGTSGAYGQYL.